A selection of T cell receptor beta chains follows, all from one sample in a study of radiation and T cells in renal cell carcinoma. Sequencing was performed with immunoSEQ multiplex PCR; in TCRdb, only in-frame clones are kept and a portion is missing. The table includes about 150,000 clones, roughly 84% detected once. The specimen was blood, collected from a patient whose treatment included radiotherapy and nephrectomy. The origin of the receptors is a woman aged 45-65 years with renal cell carcinoma. Each CDR3 is given with its conserved first and last residue. The D gene is left open where the match is weak. Clone size appears in some rows only: once, few, many, or a class for an expanded clone.

j_call,v_call,clone_size,d_call,cdr3_aa,cdr3_nt
TRBJ2-1,TRBV10-3,NA,TRBD2,CAISDSTSGNEQFF,TGTGCCATCAGTGATTCGACTAGCGGCAATGAGCAGTTCTTC
TRBJ2-2,TRBV7-7,NA,NA,CASSLAATTGELFF,TGTGCTAGCAGCTTAGCAGCGACCACCGGGGAGCTGTTTTTT
TRBJ2-1,TRBV9,once,NA,CASSVGERNEQFF,TGTGCCAGCAGCGTGGGAGAGAGGAATGAGCAGTTCTTC
TRBJ2-3,TRBV19,NA,NA,CASSIMISTDTQYF,TGTGCCAGTAGTATAATGATAAGCACAGATACGCAGTATTTT
TRBJ1-1,TRBV4-2,NA,NA,CASSQFKNTEAFF,TGTGCCAGCAGCCAATTTAAGAACACTGAAGCTTTCTTT
TRBJ1-5,TRBV10-1,NA,NA,CASSETAPEPQHF,TGCGCCAGCAGTGAGACAGCGCCCGAGCCCCAGCATTTT
TRBJ1-2,TRBV29-1,NA,NA,CSVPSGFRRSYGYTF,TGCAGCGTCCCGTCAGGATTCAGGCGGAGCTATGGCTACACCTTC
TRBJ1-5,TRBV19,few,NA,CASGQGRGSQPQHF,TGTGCCAGTGGTCAGGGGAGAGGTAGTCAGCCCCAGCATTTT
TRBJ2-1,TRBV19,few,NA,CASSIPGRNEQFF,TGTGCCAGTAGTATACCTGGGAGGAATGAGCAGTTCTTC
TRBJ1-1,TRBV29-1,NA,NA,CSVGQGRTEAFF,TGCAGCGTTGGGCAAGGTAGGACTGAAGCTTTCTTT
TRBJ2-7,TRBV18,NA,TRBD2,CASSPPEAGGSYEQYF,TGTGCCAGCTCACCACCGGAAGCGGGGGGTTCCTACGAGCAGTACTTC
TRBJ1-1,TRBV15,NA,TRBD1,CATSRPRQGAEAFF,TGTGCCACCAGCAGACCCAGACAGGGGGCTGAAGCTTTCTTT
TRBJ1-2,TRBV20-1,NA,NA,CSASGDPGYTF,TGCAGTGCCTCAGGGGATCCTGGCTACACCTTC
TRBJ1-5,TRBV7-2,NA,NA,CASSLDGSQPQHF,TGTGCCAGCAGCTTAGACGGGAGTCAGCCCCAGCATTTT
TRBJ1-5,TRBV11-2,NA,NA,CASSLGWGQPQHF,TGTGCCAGCAGCTTAGGGTGGGGGCAGCCCCAGCATTTT
TRBJ1-5,TRBV4-3,NA,NA,CASSQATTDQPQHF,TGCGCCAGCAGCCAAGCCACTACGGATCAGCCCCAGCATTTT
TRBJ1-6,TRBV5-1,NA,NA,CASRMDGNSPLHF,TGCGCCAGCAGGATGGACGGGAATTCACCCCTCCACTTT
TRBJ1-2,TRBV7-9,few,NA,CASSLAPGEYYGYTF,TGTGCCAGCAGCTTAGCGCCCGGGGAGTACTATGGCTACACCTTC
TRBJ2-3,TRBV28,NA,NA,CASSPSLGDTQYF,TGTGCCAGCAGTCCTTCCTTGGGAGATACGCAGTATTTT
TRBJ2-3,TRBV9,NA,NA,CASSVGTALSTDTQYF,TGTGCCAGCAGCGTAGGGACAGCCCTGAGCACAGATACGCAGTATTTT
TRBJ2-4,TRBV2,NA,NA,CASGGTPLNIQYF,TGTGCCAGCGGGGGGACTCCCCTAAACATTCAGTACTTC
TRBJ2-7,TRBV6-1,NA,NA,CASSGWIYEQYF,TGTGCCAGCAGTGGCTGGATCTACGAGCAGTACTTC
TRBJ1-1,TRBV2,NA,TRBD1,CASRRGQVDTEAFF,TGTGCCAGCAGGAGGGGACAGGTTGACACTGAAGCTTTCTTT
TRBJ2-5,TRBV6-1,NA,NA,CASIWGHGQETQYF,TGTGCCAGCATTTGGGGGCACGGCCAAGAGACCCAGTACTTC
TRBJ2-7,TRBV6-1,once,TRBD1,CASEVRQGRNEQYF,TGTGCCAGCGAGGTCCGACAGGGAAGGAACGAGCAGTACTTC
TRBJ2-7,TRBV7-8,NA,NA,CASSLRPGHSYEQYF,TGTGCCAGCAGCTTAAGGCCGGGACACAGCTACGAGCAGTACTTC
TRBJ1-2,TRBV19,NA,TRBD1,CASSVPGQGYYGYTF,TGTGCCAGTAGTGTTCCGGGACAGGGATACTATGGCTACACCTTC
TRBJ1-4,TRBV13,NA,TRBD1,CASSLGLTGGEKLFF,TGTGCCAGCAGCTTAGGCCTTACAGGGGGTGAAAAACTGTTTTTT
TRBJ1-5,TRBV7-8,NA,NA,CASSLIGKGLLGQPQHF,TGTGCCAGCAGCTTAATTGGGAAGGGATTGTTAGGCCAGCCCCAGCATTTT
TRBJ2-2,TRBV6-5,NA,TRBD2,CASRTSGGLIGELFF,TGTGCCAGCAGGACTAGCGGGGGGCTGATCGGGGAGCTGTTTTTT
TRBJ2-7,TRBV7-2,NA,TRBD2,CASSAPSGGYEQYF,TGTGCCAGCAGCGCCCCTAGCGGGGGTTACGAGCAGTACTTC
TRBJ2-3,TRBV6-1,NA,NA,CASSERGKGTDTQYF,TGTGCCAGCAGTGAACGGGGGAAAGGGACAGATACGCAGTATTTT
TRBJ2-1,TRBV9,NA,TRBD1,CASSVVGDSYNEQFF,TGTGCCAGCAGTGTTGTTGGGGACAGCTACAATGAGCAGTTCTTC
TRBJ2-3,TRBV6-1,NA,NA,CASSKAAHTDTQYF,TGTGCCAGCAGTAAGGCAGCACACACAGATACGCAGTATTTT
TRBJ2-5,TRBV30,NA,NA,CAWAFSRQETQYF,TGTGCCTGGGCTTTTTCCCGGCAAGAGACCCAGTACTTC
TRBJ2-2,TRBV30,NA,TRBD2,CAWSGRLAGETGELFF,TGTGCCTGGAGTGGCCGACTAGCGGGGGAAACCGGGGAGCTGTTTTTT
TRBJ1-2,TRBV5-1,NA,TRBD1,CASSGGQGANYGYTF,TGCGCCAGCAGCGGAGGACAGGGGGCCAACTATGGCTACACCTTC
TRBJ1-3,TRBV7-7,NA,NA,CASSAEVGNTIYF,TGTGCTAGCAGCGCGGAAGTTGGAAACACCATATATTTT
TRBJ2-3,TRBV7-6,few,TRBD2,CASSLEGLAGETDTQYF,TGTGCCAGCAGCTTAGAGGGACTAGCGGGGGAGACAGATACGCAGTATTTT
TRBJ1-6,TRBV2,NA,NA,CASIVDRGSPLHF,TGTGCCAGCATTGTCGATCGGGGTTCACCCCTCCACTTT
TRBJ2-3,TRBV7-2,NA,NA,CASSLDPRGGLTDTQYF,TGTGCCAGCAGCTTAGATCCGAGGGGGGGCCTCACAGATACGCAGTATTTT
TRBJ2-7,TRBV29-1,NA,NA,CSVEGRQPYEQYF,TGCAGCGTTGAAGGGAGGCAGCCCTACGAGCAGTACTTC
TRBJ1-2,TRBV7-2,once,NA,CASRSQVRFGYTF,TGTGCCAGCAGGTCACAGGTGCGGTTTGGCTACACCTTC
TRBJ2-3,TRBV19,NA,TRBD2,CASRGLAGVTNTDTQYF,TGTGCCAGTAGGGGACTAGCGGGGGTCACAAACACAGATACGCAGTATTTT
TRBJ2-7,TRBV6-6,NA,NA,CASSYSLEQYF,TGTGCCAGCAGTTACTCCCTCGAGCAGTACTTC
TRBJ1-1,TRBV29-1,NA,NA,CSVEPGSGEAFF,TGCAGCGTTGAACCGGGGAGCGGTGAAGCTTTCTTT
TRBJ2-3,TRBV9,NA,TRBD2,CASSVGDVGLASSTDTQYF,TGTGCCAGCAGCGTAGGTGATGTTGGACTAGCGTCCAGCACAGATACGCAGTATTTT
TRBJ1-4,TRBV7-9,NA,TRBD1,CASSLHDRVGSTNEKLFF,TGTGCCAGCAGCTTACATGACAGGGTGGGGTCAACTAATGAAAAACTGTTTTTT
TRBJ2-1,TRBV19,NA,TRBD1,CASSSLPGTGRYNEQFF,TGTGCCAGTAGTTCCCTTCCCGGGACAGGTCGTTACAATGAGCAGTTCTTC
TRBJ2-7,TRBV7-2,NA,TRBD2,CASSPGLAASYEQYF,TGTGCCAGCAGCCCTGGACTAGCGGCCTCCTACGAGCAGTACTTC
TRBJ2-2,TRBV5-1,NA,NA,CASSLRGLEAGELFF,TGCGCCAGCAGCTTAAGGGGCTTAGAGGCCGGGGAGCTGTTTTTT
TRBJ1-2,TRBV15,NA,TRBD1,CATSRDSYETGVDGYTF,TGTGCCACCAGCAGAGATTCATATGAGACAGGGGTGGATGGCTACACCTTC
TRBJ2-5,TRBV5-4,NA,TRBD2,CASHGTSGGRIETQYF,TGTGCCAGTCACGGGACTAGCGGGGGTAGGATTGAGACCCAGTACTTC
TRBJ1-1,TRBV15,few,NA,CATSAVLNTEAFF,TGTGCCACCAGCGCCGTACTTAACACTGAAGCTTTCTTT